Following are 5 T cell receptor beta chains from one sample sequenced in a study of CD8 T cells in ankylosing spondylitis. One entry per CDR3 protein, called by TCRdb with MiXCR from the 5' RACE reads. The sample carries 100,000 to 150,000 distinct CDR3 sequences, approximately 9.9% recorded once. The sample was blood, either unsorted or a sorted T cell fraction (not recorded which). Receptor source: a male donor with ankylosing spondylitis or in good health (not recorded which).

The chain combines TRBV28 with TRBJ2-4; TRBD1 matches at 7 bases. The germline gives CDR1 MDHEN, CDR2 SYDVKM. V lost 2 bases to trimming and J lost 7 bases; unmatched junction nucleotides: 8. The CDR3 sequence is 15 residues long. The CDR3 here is CASSLPIRGRNIQYF. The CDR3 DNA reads TGTGCCAGCAGTTTACCGATAAGGGGGCGGAACATTCAGTACTTC. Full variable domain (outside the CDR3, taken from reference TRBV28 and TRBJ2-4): DVKVTQSSRYLVKRTGEKVFLECVQDMDHENMFWYRQDPGLGLRLIYFSYDVKMKEKGDIPEGYSVSREKKERFSLILESASTNQTSMYLCASSLPIRGRNIQYFGAGTRLSVL.

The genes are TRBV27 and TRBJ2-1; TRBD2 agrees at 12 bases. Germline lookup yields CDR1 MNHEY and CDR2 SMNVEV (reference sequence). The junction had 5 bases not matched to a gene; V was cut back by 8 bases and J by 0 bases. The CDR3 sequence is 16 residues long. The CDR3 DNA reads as TGTGCCAGCTCGACTAGCGGGAGAAACTCCTACAATGAGCAGTTCTTC. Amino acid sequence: CASSTSGRNSYNEQFF.

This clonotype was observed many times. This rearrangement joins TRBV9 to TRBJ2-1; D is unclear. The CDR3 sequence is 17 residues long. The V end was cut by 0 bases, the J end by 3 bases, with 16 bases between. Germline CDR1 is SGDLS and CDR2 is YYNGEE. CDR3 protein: CASSVELGSTDYNEQFF. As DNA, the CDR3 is TGTGCCAGCAGCGTAGAGTTGGGATCGACCGACTACAATGAGCAGTTCTTC.

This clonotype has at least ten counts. CDR3: CASNEIAGGLSYNEQFF. CDR3 sequence (DNA): TGTGCCAGCAACGAAATAGCGGGAGGGCTTTCATACAATGAGCAGTTCTTC. The chain is built from TRBV7-9 and TRBJ2-1; TRBD2 aligns across 11 bases. The V and J ends lost 7 bases and 4 bases, in that order; junction bases with no gene match: 12. This CDR3 is 17 amino acids long. CDR1 is SEHNR and CDR2 is FQNEAQ in the germline V gene (reference sequence).

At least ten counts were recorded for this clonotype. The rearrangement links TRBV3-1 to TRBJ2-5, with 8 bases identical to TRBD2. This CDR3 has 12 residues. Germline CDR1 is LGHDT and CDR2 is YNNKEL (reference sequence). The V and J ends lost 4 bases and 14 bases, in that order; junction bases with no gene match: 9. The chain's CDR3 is CASSPGLAPTYF. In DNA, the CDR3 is TGTGCCAGCAGCCCCGGACTAGCACCTACCTACTTC.